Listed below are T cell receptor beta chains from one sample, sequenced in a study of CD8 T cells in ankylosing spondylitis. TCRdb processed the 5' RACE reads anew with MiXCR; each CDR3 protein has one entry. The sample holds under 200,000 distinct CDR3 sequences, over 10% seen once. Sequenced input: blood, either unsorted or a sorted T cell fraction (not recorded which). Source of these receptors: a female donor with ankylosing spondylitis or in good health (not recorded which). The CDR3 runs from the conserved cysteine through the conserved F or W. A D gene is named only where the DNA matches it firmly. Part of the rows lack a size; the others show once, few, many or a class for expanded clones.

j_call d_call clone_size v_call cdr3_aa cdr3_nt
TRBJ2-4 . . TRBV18 CASSPLPVGSAKNIQYF TGTGCCAGCTCGCCTCTCCCCGTCGGGTCAGCCAAAAACATTCAGTACTTC
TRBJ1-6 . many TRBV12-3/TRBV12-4 CASSLSTDNSPLHF TGTGCCAGCAGTTTGTCAACAGATAATTCACCCCTCCACTTT
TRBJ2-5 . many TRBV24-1 CATSLGPETQYF TGTGCCACCAGTCTGGGTCCAGAGACCCAGTACTTC
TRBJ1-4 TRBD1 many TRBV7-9 CASSSTGGQDLFF TGTGCCAGCAGCTCGACCGGGGGACAGGATCTGTTTTTT
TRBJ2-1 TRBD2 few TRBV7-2 CASSFGSGRGNEQFF TGTGCCAGCAGCTTTGGTAGCGGGAGGGGTAATGAGCAGTTCTTC
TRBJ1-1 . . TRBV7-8 CASSLDARAVAFF TGTGCCAGCAGCTTAGATGCCCGGGCGGTAGCTTTCTTT
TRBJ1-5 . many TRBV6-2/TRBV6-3 CASSYGGDNQPQHF TGTGCCAGCAGTTACGGGGGTGACAATCAGCCCCAGCATTTT
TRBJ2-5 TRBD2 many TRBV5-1 CASSSGLAGAGETQYF TGCGCCAGCAGCTCTGGACTAGCGGGAGCGGGAGAGACCCAGTACTTC
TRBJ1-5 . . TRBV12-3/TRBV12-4 CASSLTLIGQPQHF TGTGCCAGCAGTTTAACCTTAATAGGTCAGCCCCAGCATTTT
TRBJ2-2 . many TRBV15 CATSRDFAGELFF TGTGCCACCAGCAGAGATTTTGCCGGGGAGCTGTTTTTT
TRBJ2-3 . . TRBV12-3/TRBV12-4 CASIKQGGTDTQYF TGTGCCAGCATCAAACAGGGAGGCACAGATACGCAGTATTTT
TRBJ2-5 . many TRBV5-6 CASSLVGRLIQETQYF TGTGCCAGCAGCTTGGTGGGAAGATTGATCCAAGAGACCCAGTACTTC
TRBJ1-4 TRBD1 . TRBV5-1 CASSRQGINEKLFF TGCGCCAGCAGCCGACAGGGGATAAATGAAAAACTGTTTTTT
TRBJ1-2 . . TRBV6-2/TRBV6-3 CASSYGGRTNPYGYTF TGTGCCAGCAGTTACGGGGGCCGGACAAACCCTTATGGCTACACCTTC
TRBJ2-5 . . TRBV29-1 CSGGEPETQYF TGCAGCGGGGGCGAACCTGAGACCCAGTACTTC
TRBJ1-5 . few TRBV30 CAWSVGRPNQPQHF TGTGCCTGGAGTGTAGGGCGGCCCAATCAGCCCCAGCATTTT
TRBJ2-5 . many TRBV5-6 CASSSYLKETQYF TGTGCCAGCAGCTCGTATCTTAAAGAGACCCAGTACTTC
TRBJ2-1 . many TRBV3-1 CASSLPGGSSYNEQFF TGTGCCAGCAGCCTCCCCGGTGGGAGCTCCTACAATGAGCAGTTCTTC
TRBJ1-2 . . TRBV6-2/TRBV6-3 CASSGRSGVYGYTF TGTGCCAGCAGTGGAAGGAGCGGCGTTTATGGCTACACCTTC
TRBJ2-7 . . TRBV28 CASSSPSGPPRTYEQYF TGTGCCAGCAGTTCCCCATCGGGTCCGCCCCGTACCTACGAGCAGTACTTC
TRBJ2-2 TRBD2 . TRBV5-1 CASSSGLAGYANTGELFF TGCGCCAGCAGCTCGGGACTAGCGGGCTACGCGAACACCGGGGAGCTGTTTTTT
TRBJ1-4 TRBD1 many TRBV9 CASSVQGANEKLFF TGTGCCAGCAGCGTTCAGGGGGCAAATGAAAAACTGTTTTTT
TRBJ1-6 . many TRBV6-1 CASTRDIDGSPLHF TGTGCCAGCACCCGGGACATCGATGGCTCACCCCTCCACTTT
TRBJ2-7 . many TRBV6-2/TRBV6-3 CASSPAATGYYEQYF TGTGCCAGCAGCCCGGCGGCAACAGGGTACTACGAGCAGTACTTC
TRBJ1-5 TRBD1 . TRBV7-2 CASSFDRGKQPQHF TGTGCCAGCAGCTTCGACAGGGGAAAACAGCCCCAGCATTTT
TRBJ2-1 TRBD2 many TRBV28 CASSSGRTLTYNEQFF TGTGCCAGCAGTAGCGGGAGGACCCTTACTTACAATGAGCAGTTCTTC
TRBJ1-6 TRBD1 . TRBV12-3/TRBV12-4 CASSRGQGMPWSPLHF TGTGCCAGCAGTCGGGGACAGGGGATGCCCTGGTCACCCCTCCACTTT
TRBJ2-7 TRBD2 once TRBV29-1 CSVGASGIGEQYF TGCAGCGTTGGGGCTAGCGGGATCGGCGAGCAGTACTTC
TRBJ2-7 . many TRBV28 CASSLAWGHPHEQYF TGTGCCAGCAGTTTAGCCTGGGGACATCCCCACGAGCAGTACTTC
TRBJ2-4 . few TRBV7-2 CASSLAPGSGIQYF TGTGCCAGCAGCTTAGCCCCGGGGTCGGGCATTCAGTACTTC
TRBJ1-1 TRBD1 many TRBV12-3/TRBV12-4 CASRITGGSTEAFF TGTGCCAGCAGAATAACAGGGGGAAGTACTGAAGCTTTCTTT
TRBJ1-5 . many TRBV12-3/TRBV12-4 CASSNPGRKPHQPQHF TGTGCCAGCAGCAATCCCGGGAGGAAACCCCATCAGCCCCAGCATTTT
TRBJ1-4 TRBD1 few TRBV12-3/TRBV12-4 CASRRDRGNEKLFF TGTGCCAGCAGGCGGGACAGGGGGAATGAAAAACTGTTTTTT
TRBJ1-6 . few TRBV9 CASSAGSLNSPLHF TGTGCCAGCAGCGCAGGGTCATTGAATTCACCCCTCCACTTT
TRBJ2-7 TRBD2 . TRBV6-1 CATRQGLAGAYEQYF TGTGCCACTCGACAGGGACTAGCGGGAGCCTACGAGCAGTACTTC
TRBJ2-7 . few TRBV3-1 CASSQDGRRAYEQYF TGTGCCAGCAGCCAAGATGGTCGGCGCGCCTACGAGCAGTACTTC
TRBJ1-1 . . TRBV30 CAWTWSTEAFF TGTGCCTGGACTTGGAGCACTGAAGCTTTCTTT
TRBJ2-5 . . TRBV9 CASSVDPRETQYF TGTGCCAGCAGCGTAGACCCACGGGAGACCCAGTACTTC
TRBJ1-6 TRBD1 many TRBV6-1 CASSWGQGRSPLHF TGTGCCAGCAGCTGGGGACAGGGTCGTTCACCCCTCCACTTT
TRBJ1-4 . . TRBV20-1 CSARGRDNEKLFF TGCAGTGCTAGAGGCCGGGATAATGAAAAACTGTTTTTT
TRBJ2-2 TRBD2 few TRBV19 CASTGASGRRVTGELFF TGTGCCAGTACCGGGGCTAGCGGGAGGAGGGTCACCGGGGAGCTGTTTTTT